This T cell receptor beta chain was identified in a study of siplizumab effects on memory and regulatory T cells (dated by TCRdb to the late 2010s). Background for the entire study: The study examined how the anti-CD2 antibody siplizumab affects alloreactive T-cell subsets in allogeneic mixed lymphocyte reactions built from human PBMCs. General findings and caveats noted by the study authors: In reactions with siplizumab, an average of about 75% of mappable alloreactive CD4+ clones were Treg-derived, compared with approximately 29% in control reactions. Unstimulated naive T cells appeared to be more diverse than memory T cells, and naive cells seemed to make a substantial contribution to the alloresponse. Because sequences at frequencies below about 10^-5 were poorly captured, only a minor fraction of alloreactive clones could be mapped back to unstimulated subsets. For roughly 75-96% of proliferating CD4+ or CD8+ clones, no naive or memory phenotype could be assigned. The cumulative frequency of alloreactive sequences traceable to unstimulated CD4+ memory T cells was significantly reduced by siplizumab. The suppressive function of proliferating Tregs from siplizumab cultures was not functionally confirmed.

From V the trimming removes 5 bases and from J it removes 3 bases, while the gene matches leave 8 bases of the junction unaccounted for. The cysteine opens and the phenylalanine closes a CDR3 of 15 amino acids. The CDR3 DNA has 45 bases and is translated from base 1. CDR1 and CDR2, looked up from the germline V gene, are SGHTA and FQGNSA. Libraries were constructed by the immunoSEQ multiplex PCR assay. The deep sequencing platform assayed about 10^5 TCR templates per sample. Genomic DNA extracted from sorted T cells was used for TCRbeta CDR3 sequencing. Per the authors' processing: The R programming language was used for clonal analysis of the TCRbeta CDR3 data. Unstimulated samples were compared with post-reaction CFSE-low samples to define alloreactive CD4+ and CD8+ clones. By matching sequences to the repertoires of sorted unstimulated Treg and non-Treg cells, each alloreactive CD4+ clone was assigned a regulatory or non-regulatory origin. Here the immuneACCESS table is served through TCRdb, limited to in-frame sequences with V and J called. Missing clones are a known gap in these copies; in checked studies unresolved V genes cover under half, and the rest lacks a known reason. V and J calls and clone size are copied from that table; D and trimming were computed from the DNA. The sample includes some 100,000 clones, with about nine tenths observed a single time. The leading ten clones occupy over 0.12% of the sample.

As regards this clone: Its antigen is not yet known. Base qualities are not provided; no much larger clone lies one nucleotide away.

Sorted unstimulated T cells and proliferating T cells recovered from mixed lymphocyte reactions were subjected to TCRbeta CDR3 sequencing. Fresh whole blood from around 10 HLA-typed healthy donors was used as the source from which PBMCs were isolated. Sequenced input: CD4+ T cells sorted from blood. This clonotype was sampled from a human donor in good health. Rearrangement joined TRBV7-2 to TRBJ2-7; 9 bases in between match TRBD1. The DNA is as follows: TGTGCCAGCAGCGCCCGGACAGGGGCCCTCTACGAGCAGTACTTC. It specifies CASSARTGALYEQYF.